What follows describes a single TCR beta chain. This specimen comes from a study of blood T cell repertoires in COVID-19. Study overall: Both acute and convalescent COVID-19 samples were obtained from the United States, Italy and Spain. The cDNA or gDNA used as material had been derived from T cells, B-cell-depleted T cells, or PBMCs.

CDR1 LNHDA and CDR2 SQIVND come from the germline V gene (reference sequence). The CDR3 runs to 11 residues. V gave up 8 bases and J gave up 5 bases, with 9 bases separating them. Original methodology: Estimation of nucleated cell counts relied on the amplification of reference gene primers. TCRdb's copy holds only in-frame clones and misses some; the assay was immunoSEQ multiplex PCR. Clone size and the V and J calls come from that table; the DNA yielded D and trimming. The sample holds roughly 39,000 clones, roughly 78% seen once. This TCR came from an older man with acute or convalescent COVID-19. Specimen: peripheral blood. This chain uses TRBV19 with TRBJ1-1, with D tentatively TRBD1 (5 bases). CDR3 nucleotides: TGTGCCAGTTTCGGGGGGACTGAAGCTTTCTTT. It codes for CASFGGTEAFF.